This TCR beta chain was obtained from a study of T cell responses to AZD1222 COVID-19 vaccine. Study observations and caveats: Spike regions recognized by vaccine-associated CD4 TCRs spanned the protein, led by 160-218 and 743-854. Reportedly, close to half of spike-specific TCRs are directed against unmutated variant regions.

In the case of this clone: No antigen is known for it.

Generated by immunoSEQ multiplex PCR, the TCRdb table keeps only in-frame clones and is missing some. This table has about 110,000 clones, roughly nine tenths appearing once. The CDR3 extends over 15 amino acids. J gave up 7 bases and V 2 bases, and 7 bases lay outside the gene matches. Germline V gene lookup returns CDR1 MGHRA and CDR2 YSYEKL. This sequence joins TRBV4-1 and TRBJ1-4, with 7 bases matching TRBD1. The source of this sequence is an adult in good health. The starting material was peripheral blood, obtained on day 0 of MenACWY control vaccination. In DNA form, the CDR3 reads TGCGCCAGCAGCCAACCCGACAGGGAAGGTGAAAAACTGTTTTTT. Residues: CASSQPDREGEKLFF.